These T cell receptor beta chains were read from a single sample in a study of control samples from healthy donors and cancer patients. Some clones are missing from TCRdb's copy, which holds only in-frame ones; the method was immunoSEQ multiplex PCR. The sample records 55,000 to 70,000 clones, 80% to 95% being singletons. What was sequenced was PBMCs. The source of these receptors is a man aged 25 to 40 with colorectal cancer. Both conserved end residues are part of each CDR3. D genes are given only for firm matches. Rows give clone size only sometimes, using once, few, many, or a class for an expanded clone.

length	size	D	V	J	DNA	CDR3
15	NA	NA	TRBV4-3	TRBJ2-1	TGCGCCAGCAGCCCCCAGCAGGGGATAATAAATGAGCAGTTCTTC	CASSPQQGIINEQFF
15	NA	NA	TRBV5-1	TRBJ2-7	TGCGCCAGCAGCTGGGACGGACCGAATTCCTACGAGCAGTACTTC	CASSWDGPNSYEQYF
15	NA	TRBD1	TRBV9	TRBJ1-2	TGTGCCAGCAGACGCCGGGACAGGGGGTTGTATGGCTACACCTTC	CASRRRDRGLYGYTF
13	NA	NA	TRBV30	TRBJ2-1	TGTGCCTGGGGACAAAGGGGCCCAAATGAGCAGTTCTTC	CAWGQRGPNEQFF
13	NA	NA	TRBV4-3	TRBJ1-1	TGCGCCAGCAGCCAAGATTGGGGCGGTGAAGCTTTCTTT	CASSQDWGGEAFF
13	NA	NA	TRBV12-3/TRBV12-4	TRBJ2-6	TGTGCCACCCGGTACTCTGGGGCCAACGTCCTGACTTTC	CATRYSGANVLTF
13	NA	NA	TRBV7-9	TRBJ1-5	TGTGCCAGCAGCTTACAGGGAGATCAGCCCCAGCATTTT	CASSLQGDQPQHF
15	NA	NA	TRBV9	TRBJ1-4	TGTGCCAGCAGCCGCCTGGGGGGCACGGTCGCAAAACTGTTTTTT	CASSRLGGTVAKLFF
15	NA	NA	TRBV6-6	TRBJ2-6	TGTGCCAGCAGCAGAGTAACCTCTGGGGCCAACGTCCTGACTTTC	CASSRVTSGANVLTF
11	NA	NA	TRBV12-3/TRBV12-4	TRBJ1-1	TGTGCCAGTAAGAAGAACACTGAAGCTTTCTTT	CASKKNTEAFF
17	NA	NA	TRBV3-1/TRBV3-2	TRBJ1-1	TGTGCCAGCAGCCAAGGATGGGGTAGAGAGGCGAACACTGAAGCTTTCTTT	CASSQGWGREANTEAFF
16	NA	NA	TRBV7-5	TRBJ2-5	TGTGTCAGAAGCTTTGTCCGGGAGCTGTACCAAGAGACCCAGTACTTC	CVRSFVRELYQETQYF
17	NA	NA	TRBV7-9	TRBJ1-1	TGTGCCAGCAGCTTCGTCCGATGGAGGGGAAAAGACACTGAAGCTTTCTTT	CASSFVRWRGKDTEAFF
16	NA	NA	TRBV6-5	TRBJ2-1	TGTGCCAGCAGTTACTCGTCAGGGACCCCCTACAATGAGCAGTTCTTC	CASSYSSGTPYNEQFF
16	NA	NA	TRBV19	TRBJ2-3	TGTGCCAGTAACTCCCAACCCCGTATTGGCACAGATACGCAGTATTTT	CASNSQPRIGTDTQYF
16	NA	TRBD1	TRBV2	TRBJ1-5	TGTGCCAGCAGTGAACAGGGGGGAAGGAGCAATCAGCCCCAGCATTTT	CASSEQGGRSNQPQHF
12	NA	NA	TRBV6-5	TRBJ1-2	TGTGCCAGCACGTCAGGGGTAACCGGCTACACCTTC	CASTSGVTGYTF
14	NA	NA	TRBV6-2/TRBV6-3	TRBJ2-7	TGTGCCAGCAGTTACACCAACGACAGGACCTACCGAGGCTTC	CASSYTNDRTYRGF
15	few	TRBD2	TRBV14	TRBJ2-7	TGTGCCAGCAGCCAAAAGCGGGGGGGGTTATACGAGCAGTACTTC	CASSQKRGGLYEQYF
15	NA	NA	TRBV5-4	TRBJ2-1	TGTGCCAGCAGCTTGACGGGACAACCATCCGGTGAGCAGTTCTTC	CASSLTGQPSGEQFF
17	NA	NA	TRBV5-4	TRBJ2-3	TGTGCCAGCAGCTTGGGGGGGGCCTCACTAAGCACAGATACGCAGTATTTT	CASSLGGASLSTDTQYF
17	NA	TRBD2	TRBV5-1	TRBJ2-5	TGCGCCAGCAACCTGAATCCTAGCGGGGGGGCCTCGGAGACCCAGTACTTC	CASNLNPSGGASETQYF
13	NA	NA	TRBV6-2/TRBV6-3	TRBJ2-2	TGTGCCAGCAGTTACTACGGGGCCGGGGAGCTGTTTTTT	CASSYYGAGELFF
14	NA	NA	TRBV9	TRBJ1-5	TGTGCCAGCAGCGTAGAGGCAGGGTATCAGCCCCAGCATTTT	CASSVEAGYQPQHF
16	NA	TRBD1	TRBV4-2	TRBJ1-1	TGTGCCAGCAGCCCCACCTCCCGACAGGGTAACACTGAAGCTTTCTTT	CASSPTSRQGNTEAFF
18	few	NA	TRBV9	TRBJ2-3	TGTGCCAGCAGCCCGCGTGGTGGGGCAGGGCGGGGATCAGATACGCAGTATTTT	CASSPRGGAGRGSDTQYF
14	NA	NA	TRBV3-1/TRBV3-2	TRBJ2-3	TGTGCCAGCAGCCAAGGGGGGAGGACAGATACGCAGTATTTT	CASSQGGRTDTQYF
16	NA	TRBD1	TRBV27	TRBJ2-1	TGTGCCAGCAGTGGGACCGACAGGGGGCGTTACAATGAGCAGTTCTTC	CASSGTDRGRYNEQFF
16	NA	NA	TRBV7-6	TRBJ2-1	TGTGCCAGCAGCTTAGTACGAGGGGGGGCCGACAATGAGCAGTTCTTC	CASSLVRGGADNEQFF
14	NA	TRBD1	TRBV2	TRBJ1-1	TGTGCCAGCAGCCTCGAAGGACAGGTGAAAGAAGCTTTCTTT	CASSLEGQVKEAFF
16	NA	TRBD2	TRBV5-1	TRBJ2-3	TGCGCCAGCAGCCCTCGGACTAGCGAGGTCACAGATACGCAGTATTTT	CASSPRTSEVTDTQYF
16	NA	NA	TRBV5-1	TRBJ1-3	TGCGCCAGCAGCTTGAACACCGTCGGGTCTGGAAACACCATATATTTT	CASSLNTVGSGNTIYF
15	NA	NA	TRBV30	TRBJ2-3	TGTGCCTGGAGTGCCCCAGGGTATAGCACAGATACGCAGTATTTT	CAWSAPGYSTDTQYF
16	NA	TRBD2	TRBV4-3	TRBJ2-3	TGCGCCAGCAGCCAAGTACTAGCGGGGGACACAGATACGCAGTATTTT	CASSQVLAGDTDTQYF
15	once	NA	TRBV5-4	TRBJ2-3	TGTGCCAGCAGCGTACCCTTGTCTAGCACAGATACGCAGTATTTT	CASSVPLSSTDTQYF
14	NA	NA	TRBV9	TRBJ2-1	TGTGCCAGCAGTATCAGCGGGCAGTCCAATGAGCAGTTCTTC	CASSISGQSNEQFF
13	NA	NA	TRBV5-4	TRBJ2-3	TGTGCCAGCAGCCCCCGGGGCGGAGATACGCAGTATTTT	CASSPRGGDTQYF
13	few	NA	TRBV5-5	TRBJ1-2	TGTGCCAGCAGCACAGACTCTAACTATGGCTACACCTTC	CASSTDSNYGYTF
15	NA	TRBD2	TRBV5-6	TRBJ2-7	TGTGCCAGCAGCTTTTTCGGGGGAGGGAGCTACGAGCAGTACTTC	CASSFFGGGSYEQYF
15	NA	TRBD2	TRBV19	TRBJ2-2	TGTGCCTCGCGCGGGGGGGCCTGGGGCACCGGGGAGCTGTTTTTT	CASRGGAWGTGELFF
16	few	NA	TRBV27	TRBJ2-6	TGTGCCAGCAGTCCCGGGACACCCCTCGGGGCCAACGTCCTGACTTTC	CASSPGTPLGANVLTF
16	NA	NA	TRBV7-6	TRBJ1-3	TGTGCCAGCAGCCTTGAACCGTTTCTAGGGGGAAACACCATATATTTT	CASSLEPFLGGNTIYF
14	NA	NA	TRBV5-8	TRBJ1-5	TGTGCCAGCAGTTACGACTCCGGGTACAAGCCCCAGCATTTT	CASSYDSGYKPQHF
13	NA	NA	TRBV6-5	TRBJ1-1	TGTGCCAGCGCTAATGGGGGTGGCACTGAAGCTTTCTTT	CASANGGGTEAFF
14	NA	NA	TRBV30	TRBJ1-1	TGTGCCTGGGTCTCCGGGACACCGAACACTGAAGCTTTCTTT	CAWVSGTPNTEAFF
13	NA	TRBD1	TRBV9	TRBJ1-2	TGTGCCAGCAGCGGGGACAGCCACCGGTGGTACACCTTC	CASSGDSHRWYTF
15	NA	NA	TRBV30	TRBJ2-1	TGTGCCTGGAGTGTAATCGGAAGCTCCTACAATGAGCAGTTCTTC	CAWSVIGSSYNEQFF
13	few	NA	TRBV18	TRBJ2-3	TGTGCCAGCTCAACCGGGGGCGTGGATACGCAGTATTTT	CASSTGGVDTQYF
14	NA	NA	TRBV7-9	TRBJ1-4	TGTGCCAGCAGCGCGGATTTGGGGAGTGAAAAACTGTTTTTT	CASSADLGSEKLFF
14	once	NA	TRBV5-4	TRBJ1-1	TGTGCCAGCAGCACGGACGGTCTGAACACTGAAGCTTTCTTT	CASSTDGLNTEAFF
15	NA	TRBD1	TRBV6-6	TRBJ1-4	TGTGCCAGCAGTAACCCACAGGGGGTACGGGAAAAACTGTTTTTT	CASSNPQGVREKLFF